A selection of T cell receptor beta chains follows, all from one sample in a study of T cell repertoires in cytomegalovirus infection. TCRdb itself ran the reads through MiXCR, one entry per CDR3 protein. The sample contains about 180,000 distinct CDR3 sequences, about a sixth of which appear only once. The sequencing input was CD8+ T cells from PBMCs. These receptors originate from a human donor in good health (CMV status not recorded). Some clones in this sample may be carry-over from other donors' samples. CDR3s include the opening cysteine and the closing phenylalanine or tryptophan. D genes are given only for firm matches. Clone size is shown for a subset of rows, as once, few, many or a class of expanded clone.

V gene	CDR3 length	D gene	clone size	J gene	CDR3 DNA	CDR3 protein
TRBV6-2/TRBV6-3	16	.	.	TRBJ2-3	TGTGCCAGCAGTTACTCGAGGCAGGGGAGCACAGATACGCAGTATTTT	CASSYSRQGSTDTQYF
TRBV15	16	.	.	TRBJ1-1	TGTGCCACCAGCAGGAGGGCAGGGAGGCCAGACACTGAAGCTTTCTTT	CATSRRAGRPDTEAFF
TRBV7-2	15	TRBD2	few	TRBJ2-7	TGTGCCAGCAGCACCAGCGGGGGGATGTCCTACGAGCAGTACTTC	CASSTSGGMSYEQYF
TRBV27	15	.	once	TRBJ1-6	TGTGCCAGCAGTCCTCTGGGAGTGCGTAATTCACCCCTCCACTTT	CASSPLGVRNSPLHF
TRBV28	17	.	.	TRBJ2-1	TGTGCCAGCAGTTATAGTGCCTTATCCCTGACCTACAATGAGCAGTTCTTC	CASSYSALSLTYNEQFF
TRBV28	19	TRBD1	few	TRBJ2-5	TGTGCCAGCAATTCCCGTACCGCCTGGGACAGGGCGACTATAGAGACCCAGTACTTC	CASNSRTAWDRATIETQYF
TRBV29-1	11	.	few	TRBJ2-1	TGCAGCGTTGTAAGGGACAATGAGCAGTTCTTC	CSVVRDNEQFF
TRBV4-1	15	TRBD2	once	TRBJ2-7	TGTGCCAGCAGCCAAGTAGCGGGGGGGCCCTCCGAGCAGTACTTC	CASSQVAGGPSEQYF
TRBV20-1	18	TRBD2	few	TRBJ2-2	TGCAGTGCTAGAGATCTCTGGCTAGCGGGGAAGGGGACCGGGGAGCTGTTTTTT	CSARDLWLAGKGTGELFF
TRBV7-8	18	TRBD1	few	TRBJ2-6	TGTGCCAGCAGCTCCTCCGGGACAGGACACTCTGGGGCCAACGTCCTGACTTTC	CASSSSGTGHSGANVLTF
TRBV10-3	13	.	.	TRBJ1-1	TGTGCCATCTGGCCAGGGATGAACACTGAAGCTTTCTTT	CAIWPGMNTEAFF
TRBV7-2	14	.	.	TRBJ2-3	TGTGCCAGCAGCTTGGACGGACTCCCAGATACGCAGTATTTT	CASSLDGLPDTQYF
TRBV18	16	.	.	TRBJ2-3	TGTGCCAGCTCACCACCTACGGACTGGGTGACAGATACGCAGTATTTT	CASSPPTDWVTDTQYF
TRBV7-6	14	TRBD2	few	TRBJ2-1	TGTGCCAGCAGCTGGGACTACTCCTACAATGAGCAGTTCTTC	CASSWDYSYNEQFF
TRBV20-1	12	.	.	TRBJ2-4	TGCAGTGCTAGAGATTTAGGGAACATTCAGTACTTC	CSARDLGNIQYF
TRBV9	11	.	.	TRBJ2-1	TGTGCCAGCGGGAGGGGGCTTGAGCAGTTCTTC	CASGRGLEQFF
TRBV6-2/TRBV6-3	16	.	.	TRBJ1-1	TGTGCCAGCAGTTACGACCCCGGGAGACCGAACACTGAAGCTTTCTTT	CASSYDPGRPNTEAFF
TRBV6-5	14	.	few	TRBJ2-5	TGTGCCAGCAGTTACGGGGGACCTAAAGAGACCCAGTACTTC	CASSYGGPKETQYF
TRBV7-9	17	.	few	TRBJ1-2	TGTGCCAGCATGGCCTCCTCATACAGGGAACCGGTTTACGGCTACACCTTC	CASMASSYREPVYGYTF
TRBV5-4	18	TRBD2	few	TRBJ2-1	TGTGCCAGCAGCCGGACTAGCGGGGGGTCCCTCTCCTACAATGAGCAGTTCTTC	CASSRTSGGSLSYNEQFF
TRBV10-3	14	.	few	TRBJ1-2	TGTGCCATCAGTGTTGACACCCGTAACTATGGCTACACCTTC	CAISVDTRNYGYTF
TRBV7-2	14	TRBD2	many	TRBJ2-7	TGTGCCAGCAGCTTTAGCGGGGGGCGCTACGAGCAGTACTTC	CASSFSGGRYEQYF
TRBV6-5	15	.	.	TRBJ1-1	TGTGCCAGCAGTTACTCCCTCGCCGCGAACACTGAAGCTTTCTTT	CASSYSLAANTEAFF
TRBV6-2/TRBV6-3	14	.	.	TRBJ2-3	TGTGCCAGCAGTTACACCACTAGCACAGATACGCAGTATTTT	CASSYTTSTDTQYF
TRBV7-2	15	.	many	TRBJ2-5	TGTGCCAGCAGCTTCAGTGATGGAGATCTTGAGACCCAGTACTTC	CASSFSDGDLETQYF
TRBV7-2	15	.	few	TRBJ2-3	TGTGCCAGCAGCTTATTCGGACCCGGCACAGATACGCAGTATTTT	CASSLFGPGTDTQYF
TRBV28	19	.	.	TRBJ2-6	TGTGCCAGCAGTTCCAGCTCTACAGGGTTGGTCTCTGGGGCCAACGTCCTGACTTTC	CASSSSSTGLVSGANVLTF
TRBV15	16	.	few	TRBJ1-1	TGTGCCACCAGCAGAGCACCGATGGCGATGAACACTGAAGCTTTCTTT	CATSRAPMAMNTEAFF
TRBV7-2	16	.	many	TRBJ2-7	TGTGCCAGCAGCCCAATCTCGGGACTCGGCTCCTACGAGCAGTACTTC	CASSPISGLGSYEQYF
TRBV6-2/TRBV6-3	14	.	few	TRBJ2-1	TGTGCCAGCAGTAGCGCGGGGGCGCGGGATGAGCAGTTCTTC	CASSSAGARDEQFF
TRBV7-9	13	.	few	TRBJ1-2	TGTGCCAGCAGCTTCGAACTGTGGGACGGCTACACCTTC	CASSFELWDGYTF
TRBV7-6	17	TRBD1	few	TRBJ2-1	TGTGCCAGCAGCCCGTATAGACAGGGGGTCTCCTACAATGAGCAGTTCTTC	CASSPYRQGVSYNEQFF
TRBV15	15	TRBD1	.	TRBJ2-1	TGTGCCACCAGCAGAGACAGGGGGTTCTACAATGAGCAGTTCTTC	CATSRDRGFYNEQFF
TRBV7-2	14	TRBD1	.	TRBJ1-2	TGTGCCAGCAGCTTAGGGGGACAGGGTTATGGCTACACCTTC	CASSLGGQGYGYTF
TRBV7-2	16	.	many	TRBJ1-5	TGTGCCAGCAGCCTAACGACACAGGGTTCCCGTCAGCCCCAGCATTTT	CASSLTTQGSRQPQHF
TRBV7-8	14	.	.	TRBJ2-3	TGTGCCAGCAGCTCCTTCCGGGCCACAGATACGCAGTATTTT	CASSSFRATDTQYF
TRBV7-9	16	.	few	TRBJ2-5	TGTGCCAGCATCTCGTCGTCCAGGGTTGGTAGAGAGACCCAGTACTTC	CASISSSRVGRETQYF
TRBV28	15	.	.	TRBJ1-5	TGTGCCAGCAGTTCGGTCAGGCAGCCAAATCAGCCCCAGCATTTT	CASSSVRQPNQPQHF
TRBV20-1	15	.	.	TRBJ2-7	TGCAGTGCTAGGGCCCGGGATGAACCCTCCTACGAGCAGTACTTC	CSARARDEPSYEQYF
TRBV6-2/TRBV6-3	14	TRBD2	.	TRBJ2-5	TGTGCCAGCAGTTGCGGACTAGCGGAAGAGACCCAGTACTTC	CASSCGLAEETQYF
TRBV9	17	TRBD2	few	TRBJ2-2	TGTGCCAGCAGCGTCCCACTAAGCGGGGGAGACACCGGGGAGCTGTTTTTT	CASSVPLSGGDTGELFF
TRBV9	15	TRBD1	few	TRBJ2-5	TGTGCCAGCAGCTCGACAGGGAACACGGGGGAGACCCAGTACTTC	CASSSTGNTGETQYF
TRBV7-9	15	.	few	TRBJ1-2	TGTGCCAGCAGCCTTGGCACAGGGACCCTATATGGCTACACCTTC	CASSLGTGTLYGYTF
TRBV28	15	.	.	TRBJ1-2	TGTGCCAGCAGTCAGACATATACCAGTCCCTATGGCTACACCTTC	CASSQTYTSPYGYTF
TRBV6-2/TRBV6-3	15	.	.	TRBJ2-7	TGTGCCAGCAGTTTCCTCGACAGCCGAGCGTACGAGCAGTACTTC	CASSFLDSRAYEQYF
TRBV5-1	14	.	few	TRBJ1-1	TGCGCCAGCATCCACGACTCGGGCGGCACTGAAGCTTTCTTT	CASIHDSGGTEAFF
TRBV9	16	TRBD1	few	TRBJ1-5	TGTGCCAGCAGCGTAGGGGGACAGGGGGGCAATCAGCCCCAGCATTTT	CASSVGGQGGNQPQHF
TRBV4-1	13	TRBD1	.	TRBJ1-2	TGCGCCAGCAGCCAGGACAGGGAGGGTGGCTACACCTTC	CASSQDREGGYTF
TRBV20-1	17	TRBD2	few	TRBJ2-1	TGCAGTGCTAGAACCGAGCGGGGGTCTAGCTCCTACAATGAGCAGTTCTTC	CSARTERGSSSYNEQFF
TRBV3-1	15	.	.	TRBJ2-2	TGTGCCAGCAGGAACCGCAGGGTGGCCACCGGGGAGCTGTTTTTT	CASRNRRVATGELFF
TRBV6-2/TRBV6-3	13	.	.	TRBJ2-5	TGTGCCAGCAGTTACGGGCATCCAGAGACCCAGTACTTC	CASSYGHPETQYF
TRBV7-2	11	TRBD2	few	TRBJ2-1	TGTGCCAGCAGCCTCGGACTAGATCTTTTCTTC	CASSLGLDLFF
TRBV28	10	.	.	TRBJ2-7	TGTGCCACTTTAGGGAGCGAGCAGTACTTC	CATLGSEQYF
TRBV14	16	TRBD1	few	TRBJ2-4	TGTGCCAGCAGCCCGCGGCAGGGGGCCGGCAAAAACATTCAGTACTTC	CASSPRQGAGKNIQYF
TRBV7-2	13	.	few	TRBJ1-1	TGTGCCAGCAGCACCTACGAGGGAACTGAAGCTTTCTTT	CASSTYEGTEAFF